This entry lists 14 T cell receptor beta chains sequenced from one sample in a study of T cells in localized non-small cell lung cancer. The data were produced by immunoSEQ multiplex PCR, yet TCRdb's version contains in-frame clones alone and is incomplete. The repertoire holds more than 20,000 clones, with roughly 87% as singletons. Sample: peripheral blood, taken before any cancer treatment. The source is a male donor older than 55 with stage I squamous cell lung carcinoma.

The chain couples TRBV2 to TRBJ2-3; 9 bases align to TRBD2. This CDR3 has 16 residues. The junction had 8 bases not matched to a gene; V was cut back by 2 bases and J by 5 bases. CDR1 and CDR2 from the germline V gene are SNHLY and FYNNEI. The CDR3 DNA follows: TGTGCCAGCAGTGAACTCCTAGCGGGGAGCGGAGATACGCAGTATTTT. It translates to CASSELLAGSGDTQYF.

V and J are TRBV7-2 and TRBJ1-3, with D uncertain. CDR3 length: 14 residues. In germline, CDR1 is SGHTA, CDR2 FQGNSA. V dropped 5 bases and J dropped 0 bases, with 8 bases sitting between them. CDR3 in amino acids: CASSPFYSGNTIYF. The CDR3, as DNA: TGTGCCAGCAGCCCCTTTTACTCTGGAAACACCATATATTTT.

The rearrangement links TRBV7-2 to TRBJ2-5; D is perhaps TRBD1 (6 bases). The germline V gene encodes CDR1 SGHTA and CDR2 FQGNSA. V was cut by 2 bases and J by 5 bases, with 18 bases left in between. The CDR3 loop spans 16 amino acids. Here the CDR3 DNA reads TGTGCCAGCAGCTTAAATGGGGGCGTGAATCGGGAGACCCAGTACTTC. This sequence encodes CASSLNGGVNRETQYF.

The chain joins TRBV19 to TRBJ1-5, with 12 bases aligning to TRBD1. This CDR3 has 17 amino acids. V was clipped by 9 bases and J by 2 bases; unmatched bases: 11. The germline V gene encodes CDR1 LNHDA and CDR2 SQIVND (reference sequence). The CDR3 spells CASVRDRGLYGNQPQHF. The DNA for the CDR3 is TGTGCCAGCGTCCGGGACAGGGGGCTCTATGGCAATCAGCCCCAGCATTTT.

V is TRBV5-1 and J is TRBJ2-1; D tentatively reads TRBD1 or TRBD2 (5 bases each). V dropped 5 bases and J dropped 0 bases, with 12 bases sitting between them. The CDR3 spans 15 residues. CDR1 SGHRS and CDR2 YFSETQ come from the germline V gene. CDR3 DNA: TGCGCCAGCAGGACGGGACCTAGCTCCTACAATGAGCAGTTCTTC. This codes for CASRTGPSSYNEQFF.

V is TRBV6-5 and J is TRBJ2-7; 11 bases agree with TRBD2. Trimming at V came to 9 bases and at J to 2 bases, leaving 9 bases not matched to a gene. CDR3 length: 15 residues. The germline V gene has CDR1 MNHEY and CDR2 SVGAGI. The CDR3 nucleotides are TGTGCCAGTAAGTTACCGGGACTAGCGGCCTACGAGCAGTACTTC. This translates into CASKLPGLAAYEQYF.

The V call is TRBV30, the J call TRBJ2-7; D not certain. V lost 0 bases and J lost 3, with 6 bases in between. Germline CDR1 reads GTSNPN; CDR2 reads SVGIG (reference sequence). This CDR3 comprises 12 residues. The chain's CDR3 is CAWSVSFYEQYF. The CDR3 nucleotides read TGTGCCTGGAGTGTAAGCTTCTACGAGCAGTACTTC.

The V and J genes are TRBV7-6 and TRBJ2-1; weak D call: TRBD1 (5 bases). The V gene lost 5 bases and the J gene lost 13 bases, with 15 bases spanning the gap. Germline-derived CDR1 and CDR2 are SGHVS and FNYEAQ. The CDR3 length is 12 residues. The CDR3 nucleotides read TGTGCCAGCAGCGGACAAAGGGGCAACCAGTTCTTC. The encoded protein is CASSGQRGNQFF. The variable domain in full, completed from reference TRBV7-6 and TRBJ2-1, reads GAGVSQSPRYKVTKRGQDVALRCDPISGHVSLYWYRQALGQGPEFLTYFNYEAQQDKSGLPNDRFSAERPEGSISTLTIQRTEQRDSAMYRCASSGQRGNQFFGPGTRLTVL.

The rearrangement joins TRBV6-1 to TRBJ1-4, with 9 bases matching TRBD1. The trim removed 6 bases at V and 6 bases at J, leaving 5 bases unmatched. The CDR3 spans 14 residues. The V gene's germline CDR1 is MNHNS and CDR2 SASEGT. CDR3 sequence (DNA): TGTGCCAGCAGAGTGACAGGGGGATATGAAAAACTGTTTTTT. Residues: CASRVTGGYEKLFF.

The rearrangement uses TRBV7-2 and TRBJ2-1; D is ambiguous. CDR3 size: 15 residues. V gave up 8 bases and J gave up 3 bases, with 17 bases separating them. The V gene's germline CDR1 is SGHTA and CDR2 FQGNSA. The CDR3 here is CASRHLGSFYNEQFF. The CDR3 DNA follows: TGTGCCAGCCGTCATCTAGGAAGCTTCTACAATGAGCAGTTCTTC.

The chain links TRBV9 to TRBJ1-3; the D gene is possibly TRBD1 (5 bases). This CDR3 spans 16 amino acids. Deletions cut 4 bases from V and 0 bases from J, with 14 bases between. Germline values: CDR1 SGDLS, CDR2 YYNGEE. The CDR3 reads CASSFRDGNSGNTIYF. In nucleotides, the CDR3 is TGTGCCAGCAGCTTCCGGGACGGTAACTCTGGAAACACCATATATTTT.

The chain employs TRBV10-3 and TRBJ2-5, with TRBD2 as a possible D gene (7 bases). CDR1 and CDR2 (germline): ENHRY, SYGVKD. The length of the CDR3 is 14 residues. Trimming left V 10 bases short and J 2 bases short, with 17 bases between. Here the CDR3 DNA reads TGTGCCACGACTTGGGGAGGGGGGCAAGAGACCCAGTACTTC. Translation: CATTWGGGQETQYF.

V is TRBV7-9 and J is TRBJ1-1, with 7 bases matching TRBD1. The CDR3 totals 11 residues. CDR1 is SEHNR and CDR2 is FQNEAQ in the germline V gene (reference sequence). V gave up 5 bases and J gave up 7 bases; unmatched junction bases: 1. Here the CDR3 DNA reads TGTGCCAGCAGCGGGGACAGTGAAGCTTTCTTT. This sequence encodes CASSGDSEAFF. Together with reference TRBV7-9 and TRBJ1-1, the CDR3 gives the full variable domain: DTGVSQNPRHKITKRGQNVTFRCDPISEHNRLYWYRQTLGQGPEFLTYFQNEAQLEKSRLLSDRFSAERPKGSFSTLEIQRTEQGDSAMYLCASSGDSEAFFGQGTRLTVV.

The genes are TRBV7-6 and TRBJ2-5; a weak D match, TRBD2 (5 bases). CDR1 and CDR2 from the germline V gene are SGHVS and FNYEAQ. This CDR3 is built from 13 residues. Trimming removed 5 bases at V and 2 bases at J, with 9 bases between. CDR3 in DNA: TGTGCCAGCAGCCCCGGGGAGCAAGAGACCCAGTACTTC. Translated: CASSPGEQETQYF.